The present T cell receptor beta chain was sequenced within a study of CD8+ T cells in alopecia areata. Study-level information: People stayed on tofacitinib for 6 to 18 months, then stopped the drug for 6 months. Notes on the study in general: Among the top 100, expanded CD8+ clones, as well as scalp clonality, were significantly decreased by tofacitinib.

RNA extraction and reverse transcription yielded cDNA as sequencing template. This table comes from immunoSEQ multiplex PCR, and its TCRdb copy is limited to in-frame clones, with some not included. The sample holds over 150,000 clones; about 53% are singletons and the top ten take less than 14%. Treatment indicated: oral pan-JAK inhibitor, 5-10 mg twice daily. The germline V gene has CDR1 MGHRA and CDR2 YSYEKL. This CDR3 contains 14 residues. Trimming left V 1 base short and J 2 bases short, with 9 bases between. A note on this clone: The antigen is undetermined.

Sequencing was performed on CD8+ T cells sorted from blood, taken at week 24, from a patient treated with tofacitinib. This receptor was obtained from a human donor with alopecia areata. This chain uses TRBV4-1 with TRBJ2-7, with D uncertain. CDR3 in DNA: TGCGCCAGCAGCCAAGGAGGAAACACCTACGAGCAGTACTTC. This codes for CASSQGGNTYEQYF.